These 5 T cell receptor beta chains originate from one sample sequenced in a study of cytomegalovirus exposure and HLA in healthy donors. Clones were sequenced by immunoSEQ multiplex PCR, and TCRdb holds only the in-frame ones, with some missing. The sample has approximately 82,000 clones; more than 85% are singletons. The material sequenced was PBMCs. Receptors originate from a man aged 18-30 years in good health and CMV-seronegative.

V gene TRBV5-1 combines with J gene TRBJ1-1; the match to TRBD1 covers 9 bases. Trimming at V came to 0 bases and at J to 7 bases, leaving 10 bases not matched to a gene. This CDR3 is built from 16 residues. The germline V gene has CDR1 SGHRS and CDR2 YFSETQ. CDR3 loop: CASSLELRTGVGEAFF. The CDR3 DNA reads TGCGCCAGCAGCTTGGAGCTCCGGACAGGGGTGGGTGAAGCTTTCTTT. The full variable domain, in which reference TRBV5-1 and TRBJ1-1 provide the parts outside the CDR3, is KAGVTQTPRYLIKTRGQQVTLSCSPISGHRSVSWYQQTPGQGLQFLFEYFSETQRNKGNFPGRFSGRQFSNSRSEMNVSTLELGDSALYLCASSLELRTGVGEAFFGQGTRLTVV.

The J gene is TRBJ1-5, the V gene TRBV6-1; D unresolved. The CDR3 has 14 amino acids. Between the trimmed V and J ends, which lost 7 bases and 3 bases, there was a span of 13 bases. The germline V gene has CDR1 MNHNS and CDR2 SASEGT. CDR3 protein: CASNDPGLNQPQHF. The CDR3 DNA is TGTGCCAGCAATGACCCGGGTCTCAATCAGCCCCAGCATTTT.

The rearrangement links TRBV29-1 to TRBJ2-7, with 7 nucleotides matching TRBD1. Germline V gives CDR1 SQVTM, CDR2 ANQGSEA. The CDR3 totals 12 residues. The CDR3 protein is CCAGQGAYEQYF. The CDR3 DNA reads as TGCTGCGCAGGTCAGGGGGCCTACGAGCAGTACTTC.

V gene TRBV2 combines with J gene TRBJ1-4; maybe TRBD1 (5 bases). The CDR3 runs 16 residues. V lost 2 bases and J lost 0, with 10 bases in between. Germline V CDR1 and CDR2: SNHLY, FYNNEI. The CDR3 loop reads CASSEQGYATNEKLFF. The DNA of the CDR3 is TGTGCCAGCAGTGAACAGGGATATGCAACTAATGAAAAACTGTTTTTT. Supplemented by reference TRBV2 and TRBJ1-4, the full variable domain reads EPEVTQTPSHQVTQMGQEVILRCVPISNHLYFYWYRQILGQKVEFLVSFYNNEISEKSEIFDDQFSVERPDGSNFTLKIRSTKLEDSAMYFCASSEQGYATNEKLFFGSGTQLSVL.

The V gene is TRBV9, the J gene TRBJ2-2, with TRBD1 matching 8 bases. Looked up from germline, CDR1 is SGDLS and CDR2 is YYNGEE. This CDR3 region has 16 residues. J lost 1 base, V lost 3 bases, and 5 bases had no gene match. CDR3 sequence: CASSASGTGNTGELFF. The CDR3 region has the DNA TGTGCCAGCAGCGCGTCCGGGACAGGGAACACCGGGGAGCTGTTTTTT.